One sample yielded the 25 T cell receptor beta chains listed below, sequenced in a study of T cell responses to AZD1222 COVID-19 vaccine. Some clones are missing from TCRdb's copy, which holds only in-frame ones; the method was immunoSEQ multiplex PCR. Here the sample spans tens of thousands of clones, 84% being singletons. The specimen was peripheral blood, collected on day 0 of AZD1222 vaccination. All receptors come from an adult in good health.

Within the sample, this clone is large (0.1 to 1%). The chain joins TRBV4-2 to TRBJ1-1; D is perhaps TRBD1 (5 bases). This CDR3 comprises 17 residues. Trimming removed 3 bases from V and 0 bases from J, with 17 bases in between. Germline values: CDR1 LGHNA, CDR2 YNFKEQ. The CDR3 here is CASSHPGRGYMNTEAFF. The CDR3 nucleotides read TGTGCCAGCAGCCACCCGGGAAGGGGCTATATGAACACTGAAGCTTTCTTT.

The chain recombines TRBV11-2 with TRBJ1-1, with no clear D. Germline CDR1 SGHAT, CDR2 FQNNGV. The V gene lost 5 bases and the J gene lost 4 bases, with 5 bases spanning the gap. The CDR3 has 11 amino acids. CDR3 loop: CASSEGTEAFF. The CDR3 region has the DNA TGTGCCAGCAGCGAGGGCACTGAAGCTTTCTTT. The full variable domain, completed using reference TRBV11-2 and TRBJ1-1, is EAGVAQSPRYKIIEKRQSVAFWCNPISGHATLYWYQQILGQGPKLLIQFQNNGVVDDSQLPKDRFSAERLKGVDSTLKIQPAKLEDSAVYLCASSEGTEAFFGQGTRLTVV.

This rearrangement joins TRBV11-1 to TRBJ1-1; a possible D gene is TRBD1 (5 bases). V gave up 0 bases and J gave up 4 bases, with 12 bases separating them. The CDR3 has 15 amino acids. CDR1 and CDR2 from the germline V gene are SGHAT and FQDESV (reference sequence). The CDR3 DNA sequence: TGTGCCAGCAGCTTAGCGGCGGGGACGGGCACTGAAGCTTTCTTT. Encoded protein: CASSLAAGTGTEAFF.

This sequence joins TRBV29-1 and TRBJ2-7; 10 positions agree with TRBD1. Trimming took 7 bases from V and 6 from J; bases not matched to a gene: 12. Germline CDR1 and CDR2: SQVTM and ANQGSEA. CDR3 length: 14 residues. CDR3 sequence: CSAAAGTGVGEQYF. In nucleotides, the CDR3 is TGCAGCGCCGCCGCCGGGACAGGGGTGGGCGAGCAGTACTTC.

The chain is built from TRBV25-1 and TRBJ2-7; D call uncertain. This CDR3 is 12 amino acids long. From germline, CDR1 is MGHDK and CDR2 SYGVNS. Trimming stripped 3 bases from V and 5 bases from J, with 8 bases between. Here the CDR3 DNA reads TGTGCCAGCAGTGATAGTATCCACGAGCAGTACTTC. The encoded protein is CASSDSIHEQYF.

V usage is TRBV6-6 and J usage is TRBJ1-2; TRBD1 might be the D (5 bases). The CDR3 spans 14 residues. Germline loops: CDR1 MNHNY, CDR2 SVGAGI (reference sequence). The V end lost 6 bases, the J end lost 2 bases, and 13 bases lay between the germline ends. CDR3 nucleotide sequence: TGTGCCAGCAGGGAAAGGGGACGGAACTATGGCTACACCTTC. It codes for CASRERGRNYGYTF.

The CDR3 nucleotides are TGTGCCAGTAGTATATTGGGACAGGGCCTTCGTACTGAAGCTTTCTTT. Encoded protein: CASSILGQGLRTEAFF. This rearrangement joins TRBV19 to TRBJ1-1; 9 bases line up with TRBD1. Germline V gene lookup returns CDR1 LNHDA and CDR2 SQIVND (reference sequence). The CDR3 loop spans 16 amino acids. The V segment lost 2 bases and the J segment 5 bases; nucleotides outside the gene matches: 9.

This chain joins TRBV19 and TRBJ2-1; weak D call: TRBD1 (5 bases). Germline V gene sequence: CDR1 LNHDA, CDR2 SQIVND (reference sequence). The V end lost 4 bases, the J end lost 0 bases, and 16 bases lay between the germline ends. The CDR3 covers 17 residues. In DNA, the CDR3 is TGTGCCAGTAGTAGGGCCCTGGGGCCGAGCTCCTACAATGAGCAGTTCTTC. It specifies CASSRALGPSSYNEQFF.

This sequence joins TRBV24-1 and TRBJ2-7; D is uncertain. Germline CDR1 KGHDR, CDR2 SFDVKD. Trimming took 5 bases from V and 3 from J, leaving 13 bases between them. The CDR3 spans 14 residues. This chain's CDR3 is CATSALTHYYEQYF. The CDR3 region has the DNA TGTGCCACCAGTGCCCTTACACACTACTACGAGCAGTACTTC.

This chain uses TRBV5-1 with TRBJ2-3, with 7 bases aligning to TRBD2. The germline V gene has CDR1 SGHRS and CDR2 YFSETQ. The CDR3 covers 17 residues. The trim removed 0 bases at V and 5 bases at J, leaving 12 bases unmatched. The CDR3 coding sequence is TGCGCCAGCAGCTTGGGTCTTCGGGGAGGGCAGGAAGATACGCAGTATTTT. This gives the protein CASSLGLRGGQEDTQYF.

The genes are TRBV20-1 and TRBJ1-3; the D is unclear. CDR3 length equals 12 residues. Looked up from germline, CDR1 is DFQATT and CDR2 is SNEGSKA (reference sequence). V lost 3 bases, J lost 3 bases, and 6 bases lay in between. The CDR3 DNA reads TGCAGTGCTAGTAGGTTTGGAAACACCATATATTTT. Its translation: CSASRFGNTIYF.

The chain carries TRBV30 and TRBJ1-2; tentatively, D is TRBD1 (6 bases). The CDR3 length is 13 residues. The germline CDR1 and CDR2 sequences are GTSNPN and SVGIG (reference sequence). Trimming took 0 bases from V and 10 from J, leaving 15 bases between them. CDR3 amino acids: CAWSVHERDIYTF. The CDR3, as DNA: TGTGCCTGGAGTGTCCACGAGAGGGACATCTACACCTTC.

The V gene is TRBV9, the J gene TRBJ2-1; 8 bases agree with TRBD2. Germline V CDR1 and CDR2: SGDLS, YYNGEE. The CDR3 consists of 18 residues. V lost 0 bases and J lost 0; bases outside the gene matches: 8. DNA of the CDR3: TGTGCCAGCAGCGTAGACGGGACTAGATTCAGCTCCTACAATGAGCAGTTCTTC. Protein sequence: CASSVDGTRFSSYNEQFF.

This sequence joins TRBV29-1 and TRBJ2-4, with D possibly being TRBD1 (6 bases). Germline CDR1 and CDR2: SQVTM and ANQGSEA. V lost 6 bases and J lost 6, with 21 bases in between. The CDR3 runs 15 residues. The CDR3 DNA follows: TGCAGCGTACAGGGTCTGCATGTCGGTGGAAACATTCAGTACTTC. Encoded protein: CSVQGLHVGGNIQYF. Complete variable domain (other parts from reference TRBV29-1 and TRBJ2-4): SAVISQKPSRDICQRGTSLTIQCQVDSQVTMMFWYRQQPGQSLTLIATANQGSEATYESGFVIDKFPISRPNLTFSTLTVSNMSPEDSSIYLCSVQGLHVGGNIQYFGAGTRLSVL.

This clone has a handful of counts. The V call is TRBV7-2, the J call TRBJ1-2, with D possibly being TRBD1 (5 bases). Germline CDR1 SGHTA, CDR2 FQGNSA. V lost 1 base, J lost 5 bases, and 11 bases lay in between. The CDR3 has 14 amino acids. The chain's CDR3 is CASSLGREGYGYTF. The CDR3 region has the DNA TGTGCCAGCAGCTTAGGGAGGGAGGGGTATGGCTACACCTTC.

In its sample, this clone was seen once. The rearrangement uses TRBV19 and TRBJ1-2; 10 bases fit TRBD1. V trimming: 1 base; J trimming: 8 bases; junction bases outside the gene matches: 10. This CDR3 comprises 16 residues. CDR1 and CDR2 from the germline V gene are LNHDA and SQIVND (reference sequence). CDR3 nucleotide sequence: TGTGCCAGTAGTATAGTTGGGGGGACAGGGGAGCGCGGCTACACCTTC. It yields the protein CASSIVGGTGERGYTF. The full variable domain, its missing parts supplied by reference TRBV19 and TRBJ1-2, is DGGITQSPKYLFRKEGQNVTLSCEQNLNHDAMYWYRQDPGQGLRLIYYSQIVNDFQKGDIAEGYSVSREKKESFPLTVTSAQKNPTAFYLCASSIVGGTGERGYTFGSGTRLTVV.

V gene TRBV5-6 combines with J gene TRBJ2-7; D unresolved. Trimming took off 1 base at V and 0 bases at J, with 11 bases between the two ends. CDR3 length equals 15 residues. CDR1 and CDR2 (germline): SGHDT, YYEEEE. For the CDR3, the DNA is TGTGCCAGCAGCTTGCTCCTAGGTAGCTCCTACGAGCAGTACTTC. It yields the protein CASSLLLGSSYEQYF.

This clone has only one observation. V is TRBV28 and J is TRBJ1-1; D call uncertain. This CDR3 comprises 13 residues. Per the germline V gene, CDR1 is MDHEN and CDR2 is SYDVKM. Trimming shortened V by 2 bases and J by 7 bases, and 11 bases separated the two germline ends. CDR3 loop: CASSLRATNEAFF. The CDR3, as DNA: TGTGCCAGCAGTTTACGGGCGACAAATGAAGCTTTCTTT. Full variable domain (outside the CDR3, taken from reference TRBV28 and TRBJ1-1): DVKVTQSSRYLVKRTGEKVFLECVQDMDHENMFWYRQDPGLGLRLIYFSYDVKMKEKGDIPEGYSVSREKKERFSLILESASTNQTSMYLCASSLRATNEAFFGQGTRLTVV.

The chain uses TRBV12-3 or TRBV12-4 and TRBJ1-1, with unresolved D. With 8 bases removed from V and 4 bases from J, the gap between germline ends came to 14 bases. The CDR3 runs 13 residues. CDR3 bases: TGTGCCAGCGGCCCCGGGGAGGGCACTGAAGCTTTCTTT. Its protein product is CASGPGEGTEAFF.

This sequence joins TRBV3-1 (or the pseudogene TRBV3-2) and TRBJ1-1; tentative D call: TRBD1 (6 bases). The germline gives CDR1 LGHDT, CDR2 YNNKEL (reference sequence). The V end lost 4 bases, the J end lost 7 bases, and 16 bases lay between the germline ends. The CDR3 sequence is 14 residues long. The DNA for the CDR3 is TGTGCCAGCAGCCCCCTCAAGGGGGGAAATGAAGCTTTCTTT. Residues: CASSPLKGGNEAFF.

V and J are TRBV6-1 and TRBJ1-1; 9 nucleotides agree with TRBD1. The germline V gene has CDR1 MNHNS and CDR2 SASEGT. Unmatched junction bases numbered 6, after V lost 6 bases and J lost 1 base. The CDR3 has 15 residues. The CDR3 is CASSRQGVRNTEAFF. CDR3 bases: TGTGCCAGCAGCCGACAGGGGGTGAGGAACACTGAAGCTTTCTTT.

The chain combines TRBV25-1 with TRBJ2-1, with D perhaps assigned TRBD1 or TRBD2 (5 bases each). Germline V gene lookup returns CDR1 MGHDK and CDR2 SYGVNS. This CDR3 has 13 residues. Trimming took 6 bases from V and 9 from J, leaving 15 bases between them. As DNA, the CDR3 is TGTGCCAGCAGGACGGGGACGTTCGGTGAGCAGTTCTTC. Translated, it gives CASRTGTFGEQFF. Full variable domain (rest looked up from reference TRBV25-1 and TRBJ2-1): EADIYQTPRYLVIGTGKKITLECSQTMGHDKMYWYQQDPGMELHLIHYSYGVNSTEKGDLSSESTVSRIRTEHFPLTLESARPSHTSQYLCASRTGTFGEQFFGPGTRLTVL.

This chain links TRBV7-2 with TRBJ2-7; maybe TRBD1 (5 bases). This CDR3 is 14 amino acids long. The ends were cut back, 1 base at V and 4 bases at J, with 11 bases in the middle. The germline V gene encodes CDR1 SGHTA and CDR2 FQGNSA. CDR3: CASSLGAQGYEQYF. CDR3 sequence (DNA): TGTGCCAGCAGCTTAGGGGCGCAGGGTTACGAGCAGTACTTC. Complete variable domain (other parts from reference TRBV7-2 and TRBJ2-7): GAGVSQSPSNKVTEKGKDVELRCDPISGHTALYWYRQSLGQGLEFLIYFQGNSAPDKSGLPSDRFSAERTGGSVSTLTIQRTQQEDSAVYLCASSLGAQGYEQYFGPGTRLTVT.

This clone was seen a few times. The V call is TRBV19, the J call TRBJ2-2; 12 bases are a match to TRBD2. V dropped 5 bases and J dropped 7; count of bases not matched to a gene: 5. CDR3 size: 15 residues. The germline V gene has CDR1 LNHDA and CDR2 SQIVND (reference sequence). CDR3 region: CASSLGTSGFGELFF. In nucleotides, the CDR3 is TGTGCCAGTAGTCTCGGGACTAGCGGGTTCGGGGAGCTGTTTTTT.

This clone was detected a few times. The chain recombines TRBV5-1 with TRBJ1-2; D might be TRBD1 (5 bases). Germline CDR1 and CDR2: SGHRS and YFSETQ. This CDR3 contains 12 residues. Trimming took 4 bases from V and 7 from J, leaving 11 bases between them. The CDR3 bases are TGCGCCAGCAGCATGGGACTATTTGGCTACACCTTC. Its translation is CASSMGLFGYTF.